This TCR beta chain stems from a study of vaccination effects on CD4 cells after COVID-19. Sequencing was preceded by expansion of antigen-specific CD4+ T cells with viral peptide pools in the ViraFEST assay. Once cultured for roughly ten days, the cells underwent separation to obtain CD4+ T cells. A PCR test confirmed that the person had SARS-CoV-2 infection between March and December 2020. Fewer than 2.5 million PBMC were seeded per well and grown in the presence of about 9 IU/ml IL-2 and approximately 11 ug/ml peptides. To note about this clone: Its matching antigen is unknown. Different DNA sequences within this sample yield the same CDR3.

The CDR3 covers 15 residues. Trimming removed 0 bases at V and 2 bases at J, with 11 bases between. The germline V gene has CDR1 SGHRS and CDR2 YFSETQ. Data came from immunoSEQ multiplex PCR; TCRdb stores just in-frame clones and leaves some out. In the table there are around 23,000 clones, about 80% of which are singletons. The material sequenced was CD4+ T cells from PBMCs cultured with a peptide pool, taken before COVID-19 vaccination. The J gene is TRBJ2-5, the V gene TRBV5-1; D assignment may be TRBD1 or TRBD2 (5 bases each). This TCR derives from a human donor who had a prior SARS-CoV-2 infection. The CDR3 DNA reads TGCGCCAGCAGCTTGGCTGGGACGGGACAAGAGACCCAGTACTTC. As protein: CASSLAGTGQETQYF.